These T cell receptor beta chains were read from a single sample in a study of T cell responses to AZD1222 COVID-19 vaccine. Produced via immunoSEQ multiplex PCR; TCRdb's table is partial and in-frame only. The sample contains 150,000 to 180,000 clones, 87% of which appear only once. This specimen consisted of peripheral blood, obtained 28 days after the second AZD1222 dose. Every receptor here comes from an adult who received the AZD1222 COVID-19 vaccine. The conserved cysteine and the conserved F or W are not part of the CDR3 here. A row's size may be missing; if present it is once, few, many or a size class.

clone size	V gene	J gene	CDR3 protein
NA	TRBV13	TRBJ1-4	ASSKRTGGGSEKLF
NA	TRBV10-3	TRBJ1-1	AISESTRGRAAEAF
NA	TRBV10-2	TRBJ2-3	ASSESTRTSGRAADTQY
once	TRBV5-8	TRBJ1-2	ASSLIRGEGYT
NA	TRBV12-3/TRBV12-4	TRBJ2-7	ASSFGHYEQY
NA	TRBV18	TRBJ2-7	ASSPLVGSSYEQY
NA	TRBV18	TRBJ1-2	ASSSGQGMWGYT
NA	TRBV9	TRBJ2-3	ASSVRLRTDTQY
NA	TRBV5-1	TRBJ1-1	ASSLVQGVNTEAF
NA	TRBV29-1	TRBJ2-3	SVGGSTGTDTQY
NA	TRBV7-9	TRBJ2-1	ASRSSGSLNEQF
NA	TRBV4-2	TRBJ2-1	ASSRREGSYNEQF
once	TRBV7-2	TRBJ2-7	ASSLGTGTFTYEQY
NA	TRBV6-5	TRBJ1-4	ASRGDREQLF
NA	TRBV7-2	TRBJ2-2	ASSLYSTGELF
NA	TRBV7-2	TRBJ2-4	ASSKNRENIQY
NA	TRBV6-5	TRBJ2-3	ASSRSAYSDTQY
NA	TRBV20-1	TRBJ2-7	SASSSTYEQY
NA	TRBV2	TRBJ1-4	ASRERSGTGEKLF
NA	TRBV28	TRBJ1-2	ASSYGTGRAYGYT
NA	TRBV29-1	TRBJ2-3	SVERLAPSTDTQY
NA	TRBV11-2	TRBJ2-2	ASSLAHGTGELF
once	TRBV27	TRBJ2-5	ASSRTGTLGETQY
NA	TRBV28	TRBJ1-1	ASSFGSNTEAF
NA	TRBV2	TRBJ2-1	ASSEREARSPQEQF
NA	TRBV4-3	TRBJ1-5	ASSQDHGRSSHQPQH
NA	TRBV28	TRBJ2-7	ASSSPVIAGSSYEQY
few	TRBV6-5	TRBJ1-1	ASSYSVRTEAF
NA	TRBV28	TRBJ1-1	ASSLESGRAF
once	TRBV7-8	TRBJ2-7	ASSLAQTTYEQY
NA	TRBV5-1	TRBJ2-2	ASSLTEANTGELF
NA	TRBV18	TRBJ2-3	ASSPDRRDTQY
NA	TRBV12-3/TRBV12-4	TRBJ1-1	ASSSWGEAF
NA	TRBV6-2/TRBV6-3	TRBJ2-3	ASSLLRGSSDTQY
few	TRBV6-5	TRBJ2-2	ASRVDSGTGELF
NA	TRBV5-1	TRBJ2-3	ASSLEGPTDTQY
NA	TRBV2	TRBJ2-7	ASSEQGPSYEQY
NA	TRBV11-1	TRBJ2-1	ASSLALAGGSNEQF
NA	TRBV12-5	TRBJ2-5	ASAPGVMGETQY
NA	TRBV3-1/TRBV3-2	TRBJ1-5	ASSPNPQFNQPQH
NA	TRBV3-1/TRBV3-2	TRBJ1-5	ASSQRQVGGGPQH
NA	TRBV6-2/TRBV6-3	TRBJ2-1	ASSPFGVSYNEQF
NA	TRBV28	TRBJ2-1	ASSSSPDSNKGF
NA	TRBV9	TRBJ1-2	ASSHGRANYGYT
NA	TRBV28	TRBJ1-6	ASSLWSWNSPLH
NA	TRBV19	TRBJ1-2	ASSAERGLDGYT
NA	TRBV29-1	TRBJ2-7	SGGQSYEQY
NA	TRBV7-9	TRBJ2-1	ASSLLRPLGNEQF
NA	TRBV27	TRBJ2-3	ASSLEGRPPSTDTQY
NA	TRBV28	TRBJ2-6	ASRGISGANVLT
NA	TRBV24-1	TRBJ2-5	ATSDGPGRETQY
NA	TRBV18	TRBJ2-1	ASSPRTSGRVGYNEQF
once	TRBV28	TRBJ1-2	ASSLPTGTGTYGYT
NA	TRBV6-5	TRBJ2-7	ASSYTGHYEQY
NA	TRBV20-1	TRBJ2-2	SASEGRVTGELF
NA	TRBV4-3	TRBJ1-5	ASSQDRGGRQPQH
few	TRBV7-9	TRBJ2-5	ASSPPGQGAETQY